The 14 T cell receptor beta chains presented below share a single source sample, sequenced in a study of early T cells in non-severe SARS-CoV-2 infection. In TCRdb, the 5' RACE reads were re-called with MiXCR into one record per CDR3 protein. The sample records roughly 32,000 distinct CDR3 sequences, 3% to 4% being singletons. The sample was whole blood. These receptors all come from an adult who was a healthcare worker with PCR-confirmed SARS-CoV-2 infection or an uninfected control (not recorded which).

Ten or more counts support this clonotype. The V gene is TRBV7-8, the J gene TRBJ2-7, with 7 bases identical to TRBD2. V shed 5 bases and J 6 bases; nucleotides not matched to a gene: 10. Germline assignment: CDR1 SGHVS and CDR2 FQNEAQ. CDR3 length: 14 amino acids. The CDR3 DNA reads TGTGCCAGCAGCCCCCGGAGGGGAGGGCGCGAGCAGTACTTC. Protein product: CASSPRRGGREQYF.

This clonotype was observed many times. This chain links TRBV15 with TRBJ1-4; no clear D gene. CDR3 length: 15 amino acids. In germline, CDR1 is LNHNV, CDR2 YYDKDF (reference sequence). V shed 0 bases and J shed 12 bases, with 17 bases lying between them. CDR3 sequence reads: CATSRDRTVQGQLFF. CDR3 sequence (DNA): TGTGCCACCAGCAGAGATCGGACCGTGCAAGGCCAACTGTTTTTT.

This clonotype was detected many times. The CDR3 coding sequence is TGTGCCAGTAGTATAGAAGGACAGGGGTACACTGAAGCTTTCTTT. It yields the protein CASSIEGQGYTEAFF. The V gene is TRBV19, the J gene TRBJ1-1; TRBD1 aligns across 9 bases. This CDR3 spans 15 amino acids. Germline trimming cut 0 bases from V and 3 bases from J; bases unmatched to any gene: 2. Germline CDR1 and CDR2: LNHDA and SQIVND (reference sequence).

This clonotype was seen ten or more times. The chain recombines TRBV7-9 with TRBJ1-1, with TRBD1 as a possible D gene (6 bases). The CDR3 is made up of 14 amino acids. Between the trimmed V and J ends, which lost 5 bases and 3 bases, there was a span of 13 bases. Per germline, CDR1 SEHNR and CDR2 FQNEAQ (reference sequence). The CDR3 reads CASSPEGVDTEAFF. CDR3 in DNA: TGTGCCAGCAGCCCGGAGGGGGTGGACACTGAAGCTTTCTTT.

This clonotype was seen repeatedly, ten times or more. V and J are TRBV10-3 and TRBJ1-2; 7 bases fit TRBD1. Germline V gene sequence: CDR1 ENHRY, CDR2 SYGVKD. With V trimmed by 3 bases and J by 5 bases, 9 bases remained unmatched. The CDR3 totals 15 residues. The CDR3 sequence is CAISDLDRSVYGYTF. In nucleotides, the CDR3 is TGTGCCATCAGTGACCTGGACAGGTCGGTTTATGGCTACACCTTC.

This clonotype was seen repeatedly, ten times or more. The V gene is TRBV7-3, the J gene TRBJ2-3; weak D call: TRBD2 (6 bases). Germline V gives CDR1 SGHTA, CDR2 FQGTGA. There are 13 residues in the CDR3. V was pared by 6 bases and J by 6 bases, with 13 bases between. This CDR3 is CASRAGPSDTQYF. DNA for the CDR3: TGTGCCAGCAGGGCGGGGCCTTCGGATACGCAGTATTTT.

This clonotype has a count of ten or more. The V gene is TRBV20-1, the J gene TRBJ2-1, with 8 bases aligning to TRBD2. There are 14 residues in the CDR3. Germline values: CDR1 DFQATT, CDR2 SNEGSKA (reference sequence). Unmatched junction bases numbered 12, after V lost 5 bases and J lost 9 bases. CDR3 sequence reads: CSAPNRLAGREQFF. The CDR3 coding sequence is TGCAGTGCTCCAAATAGGCTAGCGGGCCGTGAGCAGTTCTTC.

This clonotype came up many times. This chain uses TRBV5-1 with TRBJ2-3, with D unclear. The germline V gene has CDR1 SGHRS and CDR2 YFSETQ. Deletions cut 0 bases from V and 3 bases from J, with 8 bases between. The CDR3 covers 14 residues. CDR3 sequence (DNA): TGCGCCAGCAGCTTGGGACACGCAACAGATACGCAGTATTTT. Amino acid sequence: CASSLGHATDTQYF. Filled out from reference TRBV5-1 and TRBJ2-3, the complete variable domain reads KAGVTQTPRYLIKTRGQQVTLSCSPISGHRSVSWYQQTPGQGLQFLFEYFSETQRNKGNFPGRFSGRQFSNSRSEMNVSTLELGDSALYLCASSLGHATDTQYFGPGTRLTVL.

The chain uses TRBV7-3 and TRBJ2-1; 12 nucleotides line up with TRBD2. CDR1 is SGHTA, CDR2 FQGTGA, per germline. V was pared by 5 bases and J by 9 bases, with 8 bases of the junction left unmatched. The CDR3 runs 15 residues. Here the CDR3 DNA reads TGTGCCAGCAGCCCTAGCGGGGGGGCTCGGACTGAGCAGTTCTTC. Protein sequence: CASSPSGGARTEQFF. The complete variable domain, with remaining parts taken from reference TRBV7-3 and TRBJ2-1, reads GAGVSQTPSNKVTEKGKYVELRCDPISGHTALYWYRQSLGQGPEFLIYFQGTGAADDSGLPNDRFFAVRPEGSVSTLKIQRTERGDSAVYLCASSPSGGARTEQFFGPGTRLTVL.

This clonotype was recorded many times. This chain links TRBV13 with TRBJ1-3; D may be TRBD1 (5 bases). Germline V gives CDR1 PRHDT, CDR2 FYEKMQ (reference sequence). The CDR3 is made up of 15 amino acids. V shed 4 bases and J shed 0 bases, with 10 bases lying between them. CDR3: CASSWGPNSGNTIYF. The CDR3 nucleotides read TGTGCCAGCAGCTGGGGACCGAACTCTGGAAACACCATATATTTT.

Ten or more counts support this clonotype. The chain combines TRBV20-1 with TRBJ2-1; D is uncertain. The germline CDR1 and CDR2 sequences are DFQATT and SNEGSKA (reference sequence). V dropped 2 bases and J dropped 3 bases, with 11 bases sitting between them. The CDR3 has 14 residues. Here the CDR3 DNA reads TGCAGTGCTAGACCACCCACTGTCTACAATGAGCAGTTCTTC. It encodes CSARPPTVYNEQFF.

This clonotype was counted many times. The V call is TRBV6-4, the J call TRBJ1-5; D is perhaps TRBD1 (6 bases). Trimming stripped 3 bases from V and 6 bases from J, with 15 bases between. Germline V gives CDR1 MRHNA, CDR2 SNTAGT. This CDR3 is 15 amino acids long. This chain's CDR3 is CASSETGTTSQPQHF. CDR3 bases: TGTGCCAGCAGTGAGACCGGGACAACCAGTCAGCCCCAGCATTTT.

This clonotype occurred a few times. The chain joins TRBV12-3 or TRBV12-4 to TRBJ1-3; D not certain. The CDR3 runs 10 residues. Deletions cut 3 bases from V and 9 bases from J, with 3 bases between. CDR3 coding DNA: TGTGCCAGCAGTTTTGGCACCATATATTTT. Translation: CASSFGTIYF.

This clonotype was counted ten times or more. The chain is built from TRBV20-1 and TRBJ1-2, with a possible D match to TRBD1 (5 bases). V was cut by 5 bases and J by 4 bases, with 14 bases left in between. Germline values: CDR1 DFQATT, CDR2 SNEGSKA (reference sequence). The CDR3 runs 13 residues. This chain's CDR3 is CSAYSGPAYGYTF. DNA of the CDR3: TGCAGTGCTTATTCGGGACCCGCCTATGGCTACACCTTC.